This T cell receptor beta chain originates from a study of T cell responses to AZD1222 COVID-19 vaccine. The assay was immunoSEQ multiplex PCR, and TCRdb's table has in-frame clones only and misses some. Counted here are 170,000 or so clones, about nine tenths occurring once; the ten biggest clones make up roughly 3.1%. V was cut by 1 base and J by 7 bases, with 22 bases left in between. Per the germline V gene, CDR1 is LGHNA and CDR2 is YSLEER. The CDR3 spans 17 residues. This clone was counted a few times. The chain uses TRBV4-3 and TRBJ1-2; D ambiguous. The sequenced sample was peripheral blood, obtained on day 0 of AZD1222 vaccination. This TCR was recovered from an adult in good health. The CDR3 sequence: CASSQARARRIATGYTF. CDR3 nucleotides: TGCGCCAGCAGCCAAGCTAGGGCCAGGAGGATAGCTACTGGCTACACCTTC.